This T cell receptor (beta chain) came from a study of blood T cell repertoires in COVID-19. The protocol was immunoSEQ multiplex PCR, while the TCRdb copy is restricted to in-frame clones and leaves out a portion. The table shows 75,000 to 85,000 clones, with approximately 85% occurring only once. Sequenced material: peripheral blood. This TCR derives from a human donor in a cohort sampled during active COVID-19.

CDR3 coding DNA: TGTGCCAGCTCACCACCCAGGACAGGGAGGACTGAAGCTTTCTTT. This gives the protein CASSPPRTGRTEAFF. The V call is TRBV18, the J call TRBJ1-1; 8 bases match TRBD1. The CDR3 extends over 15 amino acids. Germline CDR1 reads KGHSH; CDR2 reads LQKENI. V shed 0 bases and J 5 bases; nucleotides not matched to a gene: 5.